This T cell receptor (beta chain) was retrieved from a study of cytomegalovirus exposure and HLA in healthy donors. General study findings and limits: Available immune exposure information was restricted to CMV serostatus only. Cytomegalovirus-associated status was assigned to about 150 TCR beta chains.

Comments on this clone: No antigen is known for it.

Both 60 Vbeta primers and 13 Jbeta primers went into the PCR. Repertoires were generated with immunoSEQ multiplex PCR, while TCRdb's copy carries only in-frame clones and drops some. The top ten clones hold around 0.85% of a sample with about 160,000 clones, around 85% of them seen once. The sample comprised PBMCs. The receptor comes from a woman under 40 in good health and CMV-seronegative.

The CDR3 sequence: CASRGQGAAEAFF. As DNA, the CDR3 is TGTGCCAGCAGGGGACAGGGGGCGGCTGAAGCTTTCTTT. The chain carries TRBV2 and TRBJ1-1, with 12 bases aligning to TRBD1. CDR3 length: 13 residues. CDR1 is SNHLY and CDR2 is FYNNEI in the germline V gene. V lost 6 bases and J lost 6; bases outside the gene matches: 2. The complete variable domain, with remaining parts taken from reference TRBV2 and TRBJ1-1, reads EPEVTQTPSHQVTQMGQEVILRCVPISNHLYFYWYRQILGQKVEFLVSFYNNEISEKSEIFDDQFSVERPDGSNFTLKIRSTKLEDSAMYFCASRGQGAAEAFFGQGTRLTVV.